These T cell receptor beta chains were read from a single sample in a study of CD8+CD57+ T cells in acquired aplastic anemia. One entry per CDR3 protein, called by TCRdb with MiXCR from the reads. The sample carries around 200,000 distinct CDR3 sequences, around 63% recorded once. The sample taken for sequencing was sorted CD4+, CD8+, or CD8+CD57+ T cells (not recorded which) from PBMCs. Receptors originate from a human donor with aplastic anemia. The CDR3 runs from the conserved cysteine through the conserved F or W. D genes are given only for firm matches. A row's size may be missing; if present it is once, few, many or a size class.

clone_size,d_call,v_call,j_call,cdr3_aa,cdr3_nt
many,TRBD2,TRBV9,TRBJ2-1,CASSHGTSGRSSYNEQFF,TGTGCCAGCAGCCACGGGACTAGCGGGCGAAGCTCCTACAATGAGCAGTTCTTC
.,TRBD1,TRBV12-3/TRBV12-4,TRBJ2-5,CASSLTGGARETQYF,TGTGCCAGCAGCCTCACAGGGGGCGCGAGGGAGACCCAGTACTTC
.,.,TRBV10-3,TRBJ2-7,CASSEQFSGSHYF,TGTGCCAGCAGTGAACAGTTCAGCGGTAGTCATTACTTC
many,.,TRBV5-1,TRBJ2-1,CASSYGNEVAPIYNEQFF,TGCGCCAGCAGCTACGGAAACGAAGTAGCCCCCATTTACAATGAGCAGTTCTTC
.,.,TRBV20-1,TRBJ2-5,CSAADQLETQYF,TGCAGTGCGGCGGACCAGCTGGAGACCCAGTACTTC
once,TRBD2,TRBV10-2,TRBJ2-1,CASSEETSLYNEQFF,TGCGCCAGCAGTGAAGAGACTAGCCTGTACAATGAGCAGTTCTTC
few,TRBD2,TRBV7-3,TRBJ2-3,CASTLLAGGPDTQYF,TGTGCCAGCACCCTACTAGCGGGGGGGCCCGATACGCAGTATTTT
many,.,TRBV15,TRBJ1-1,CATSRVTGTEAFF,TGTGCCACCAGCAGAGTAACAGGGACTGAAGCTTTCTTT
.,.,TRBV15,TRBJ2-6,CATSRDASGANVLTF,TGTGCCACCAGCAGAGATGCCTCTGGGGCCAACGTCCTGACTTTC
.,.,TRBV24-1,TRBJ1-2,CATSDLSRNYGYTF,TGTGCCACCAGTGATTTATCCAGGAACTATGGCTACACCTTC
many,.,TRBV19,TRBJ1-1,CASSIGGQNTEAFF,TGTGCCAGTAGTATTGGGGGACAGAACACTGAAGCTTTCTTT
.,.,TRBV20-1,TRBJ1-1,CSARLAIGHTEAFF,TGCAGTGCTAGATTAGCGATCGGACACACTGAAGCTTTCTTT
.,TRBD1,TRBV7-8,TRBJ2-3,CASSTGTGSTDTQYF,TGTGCCAGCAGCACCGGGACAGGGAGCACAGATACGCAGTATTTT
.,.,TRBV29-1,TRBJ1-5,CSVGNEPQHF,TGCAGCGTTGGAAATGAGCCCCAGCATTTT
.,.,TRBV9,TRBJ2-5,CASSVEGGVETQYF,TGTGCCAGCAGCGTAGAAGGGGGGGTCGAGACCCAGTACTTC
.,TRBD1,TRBV12-5,TRBJ1-4,CASGPTGDRKLFF,TGTGCTAGTGGTCCAACCGGGGACAGAAAACTGTTTTTT
once,.,TRBV10-3,TRBJ2-7,CAISESSGSLYEQYF,TGTGCCATCAGTGAGTCTTCGGGGAGTTTATACGAGCAGTACTTC
.,.,TRBV11-2,TRBJ2-5,CARETQYF,TGTGCCAGAGAGACCCAGTACTTC
.,TRBD1,TRBV20-1,TRBJ2-6,CSARDMGQVLSGANVLTF,TGCAGTGCTAGAGATATGGGACAGGTGCTCTCTGGGGCCAACGTCCTGACTTTC
.,TRBD1,TRBV5-8,TRBJ1-4,CASTSDRGRKLFF,TGTGCCAGCACCTCGGACAGGGGGCGAAAACTGTTTTTT
.,.,TRBV15,TRBJ2-7,CATSRDTSRFREQYF,TGTGCCACCAGCAGAGATACCAGCCGCTTTCGCGAGCAGTACTTC
many,TRBD2,TRBV12-3/TRBV12-4,TRBJ2-6,CASNLSGGASGANVLTF,TGTGCCAGCAACCTTAGCGGGGGGGCCTCTGGGGCCAACGTCCTGACTTTC
.,TRBD2,TRBV12-3/TRBV12-4,TRBJ2-3,CAGTGASGVRTDTQYF,TGTGCCGGCACGGGGGCTAGCGGGGTTCGCACAGATACGCAGTATTTT
many,.,TRBV10-3,TRBJ1-1,CAIRDPGVTEAFF,TGTGCCATCAGAGACCCAGGGGTTACTGAAGCTTTCTTT
.,.,TRBV24-1,TRBJ1-5,CAPPPLGGNQPQHF,TGTGCCCCCCCCCCACTTGGAGGGAATCAGCCCCAGCATTTT
few,.,TRBV25-1,TRBJ1-4,CASSDQAYHEKLFF,TGTGCCAGCAGTGACCAAGCCTACCATGAAAAACTGTTTTTT
.,TRBD2,TRBV6-1,TRBJ2-7,CASSTPGLAVSLRDEQYF,TGTGCCAGCAGTACACCGGGACTAGCGGTCTCCCTTCGGGACGAGCAGTACTTC
.,TRBD2,TRBV5-1,TRBJ2-5,CASSLTSGQETQYF,TGCGCCAGCAGCTTGACTAGCGGACAAGAGACCCAGTACTTC
.,.,TRBV20-1,TRBJ2-3,CSARGSFPDTQYF,TGCAGTGCTAGAGGTAGTTTTCCAGATACGCAGTATTTT
.,TRBD2,TRBV20-1,TRBJ2-7,CSARGPSGSYEQYF,TGCAGTGCTAGAGGACCTAGCGGCTCCTACGAGCAGTACTTC
.,.,TRBV2,TRBJ2-2,CASSVRVTGELFF,TGTGCCAGCAGTGTGAGGGTCACCGGGGAGCTGTTTTTT
.,TRBD1,TRBV10-1,TRBJ1-1,CASTPRRGLDMNTEAFF,TGCGCCAGCACCCCCCGAAGGGGGCTCGACATGAACACTGAAGCTTTCTTT
.,TRBD1,TRBV10-3,TRBJ1-4,CAISVGGQPAEKLFF,TGTGCCATCAGTGTCGGGGGACAGCCAGCCGAAAAACTGTTTTTT
many,.,TRBV6-6,TRBJ1-1,CASNTLSTGNTEAFF,TGTGCCAGCAATACCCTTTCGACAGGGAACACTGAAGCTTTCTTT
.,.,TRBV7-9,TRBJ2-7,CASSYDSSYEQYF,TGTGCCAGCAGCTATGACAGCTCCTACGAGCAGTACTTC
.,.,TRBV6-5,TRBJ1-1,CASRVGTEAFF,TGTGCCAGCAGGGTGGGAACTGAAGCTTTCTTT
.,TRBD2,TRBV20-1,TRBJ2-7,CSARSQLAGGRGYEQYF,TGCAGTGCTAGATCCCAACTAGCGGGGGGTAGGGGCTACGAGCAGTACTTC
.,.,TRBV10-3,TRBJ1-2,CATGTDNYGYTF,TGTGCCACTGGGACGGATAACTATGGCTACACCTTC
.,TRBD1,TRBV29-1,TRBJ2-2,CSSTGQDESGELFF,TGCAGCTCCACGGGACAGGATGAAAGCGGGGAGCTGTTTTTT
.,.,TRBV20-1,TRBJ2-7,CSARVTSGYEQYF,TGCAGTGCTAGGGTTACTTCGGGCTACGAGCAGTACTTC
.,.,TRBV19,TRBJ2-7,CASSIGGTAYEQYF,TGTGCCAGTAGTATCGGCGGGACAGCCTACGAGCAGTACTTC
.,.,TRBV7-9,TRBJ2-7,CASSSPEGLGNTNEQYF,TGTGCCAGCAGCTCCCCTGAGGGACTGGGAAACACCAACGAGCAGTACTTC
many,TRBD1,TRBV6-1,TRBJ2-7,CASISGQFYEQYF,TGTGCCAGCATCTCGGGACAGTTCTACGAGCAGTACTTC
.,.,TRBV10-2,TRBJ1-2,CASSESPTSGGPGAGYTF,TGCGCCAGCAGTGAGTCCCCTACTAGCGGGGGGCCCGGTGCTGGCTACACCTTC
.,.,TRBV20-1,TRBJ2-7,CSARDFGPGGYEQYF,.
few,TRBD2,TRBV3-1,TRBJ2-3,CASSTHLRTSGVNTQYF,TGTGCCAGCAGTACTCACCTCCGGACTAGCGGGGTGAATACGCAGTATTTT
.,TRBD1,TRBV2,TRBJ1-5,CASMTGGEPPQPQHF,TGTGCCAGCATGACAGGGGGCGAACCCCCCCAGCCCCAGCATTTT
few,.,TRBV20-1,TRBJ1-2,CSARDTPRYTF,TGCAGTGCTAGAGATACCCCCCGCTACACCTTC